These 25 T cell receptor beta chains share one sample of origin, sequenced in a study of T cell repertoires in cytomegalovirus infection. These receptors are not linked to any known antigen. TCRdb re-analysed the reads in MiXCR, keeping a single row per CDR3 protein. The sample holds 450,000 to 650,000 distinct CDR3 sequences; just under 40% are singletons and the top ten take about half. This sample comprised cultured PBMCs, obtained from culture after CMV antigen stimulation. These receptor sequences come from a human donor in good health (CMV status not recorded). Some clones in this sample may be carry-over from other donors' samples.

This clonotype has only a few counts. V gene TRBV2 combines with J gene TRBJ2-5; D gene uncertain. Per the germline V gene, CDR1 is SNHLY and CDR2 is FYNNEI. The CDR3 is 13 amino acids. Trimming pared 7 bases from V and 1 base from J, leaving 10 bases between. The CDR3 DNA reads TGTGCCAGCAAGGCAGGCCGCCAAGAGACCCAGTACTTC. The encoded protein is CASKAGRQETQYF.

The chain carries TRBV6-5 and TRBJ1-2; 7 bases match TRBD1. The CDR3 runs to 15 residues. Per the germline V gene, CDR1 is MNHEY and CDR2 is SVGAGI. The V and J ends lost 7 bases and 7 bases, in that order; junction bases with no gene match: 15. CDR3 nucleotides: TGTGCCAGCACCGCCCGAAGGGACAGTGTCGGTGGCTACACCTTC. Translation: CASTARRDSVGGYTF.

Here the CDR3 DNA reads TGTGCCAGCAGTTTAGAGAGGTCTGGGACTGAAGCTTTCTTT. This encodes CASSLERSGTEAFF. The rearrangement joins TRBV12-3 or TRBV12-4 to TRBJ1-1; D is ambiguous. The V end was cut by 1 base, the J end by 5 bases, with 11 bases between. The CDR3 totals 14 residues.

This clonotype was observed a few times. A junction boundary mismatches the germline segment, possibly from a read error. This chain links TRBV5-6 with TRBJ2-3; D might be TRBD2 (6 bases). The CDR3 length is 15 residues. Germline CDR1 and CDR2: SGHDT and YYEEEE. Here the CDR3 DNA reads TGTGCCAGCAGCCTGGGGGTCACTAGCAGAGATACGCAGTATTTT. Its translation is CASSLGVTSRDTQYF.

This clonotype came up once. Relative to the germline gene, one junction end is altered; a read error may explain this. The J gene is TRBJ2-5, the V gene TRBV12-3 or TRBV12-4; the match to TRBD1 covers 12 bases. This CDR3 is 15 amino acids long. Here the CDR3 reads CASSSGTGGLETQHF. The CDR3 nucleotides are TGTGCCAGCAGTTCCGGGACAGGGGGCCTTGAGACCCAGCACTTC.

The J gene is TRBJ2-5, the V gene TRBV27, with no clear D. V lost 5 bases, J lost 1 base, and 11 bases lay in between. Germline CDR1 and CDR2: MNHEY and SMNVEV (reference sequence). This CDR3 is 14 amino acids long. CDR3 bases: TGTGCCAGCAGTCCTTACGGCTCCCAAGAGACCCAGTACTTC. Its protein is CASSPYGSQETQYF.

This clonotype was seen a handful of times. The rearrangement joins TRBV7-2 to TRBJ1-1; D not certain. The germline CDR1 and CDR2 sequences are SGHTA and FQGNSA. V lost 1 base to trimming and J lost 6 bases, with 9 bases between them. The CDR3 is made up of 13 amino acids. The DNA of the CDR3 is TGTGCCAGCAGCTTAGTCTCCGGAGCTGAAGCTTTCTTT. It yields the protein CASSLVSGAEAFF.

The gene calls are TRBV7-8 and TRBJ1-4; tentatively, D is TRBD1 (5 bases). V gave up 1 base and J gave up 13 bases, with 22 bases separating them. This CDR3 spans 16 amino acids. Germline CDR1 and CDR2: SGHVS and FQNEAQ. The CDR3, as DNA: TGTGCCAGCAGCTTAGTTCAGGGAGGTGGGGGACGAGGACTGTTTTTT. Translating gives CASSLVQGGGGRGLFF.

This clonotype has just a few counts. This chain connects TRBV6-1 to TRBJ1-6; D gene ambiguous. V dropped 7 bases and J dropped 7 bases, with 20 bases sitting between them. This CDR3 is built from 16 residues. Germline V gene data show CDR1 as MNHNS and CDR2 as SASEGT. The CDR3 sequence is CASTRSSVSWNSPLHF. Written as DNA, the CDR3 is TGTGCCAGCACCCGAAGCAGTGTTTCTTGGAATTCACCCCTCCACTTT.

This clonotype was counted many times. The chain couples TRBV7-6 to TRBJ2-2, with 7 bases lining up with TRBD2. The CDR3 runs 16 residues. From germline, CDR1 is SGHVS and CDR2 FNYEAQ. Germline trimming cut 5 bases from V and 2 bases from J; bases unmatched to any gene: 8. CDR3 loop: CASSLETSSNTGELFF. CDR3 bases: TGTGCCAGCAGCCTGGAGACTAGCTCAAACACCGGGGAGCTGTTTTTT.

This chain connects TRBV12-3 or TRBV12-4 to TRBJ2-2, with TRBD1 as a possible D gene (5 bases). This CDR3 comprises 16 residues. V lost 0 bases, J lost 4 bases, and 12 bases lay in between. DNA of the CDR3: TGTGCCAGCAGTTTAGCGGGTGGACATTCCACCGGGGAGCTGTTTTTT. It translates to CASSLAGGHSTGELFF.

This clonotype was seen just once. The chain carries TRBV11-2 and TRBJ2-7; tentative D call: TRBD1 (5 bases). The V end lost 5 bases, the J end lost 2 bases, and 16 bases lay between the germline ends. The CDR3 is 15 amino acids. The germline V gene has CDR1 SGHAT and CDR2 FQNNGV. The CDR3 protein is CASSPYADRTYEQYF. The CDR3 DNA sequence: TGTGCCAGCAGCCCTTACGCTGACAGAACCTACGAGCAGTACTTC.

V and J are TRBV2 and TRBJ2-7, with TRBD2 as a possible D gene (8 bases). The CDR3 has 15 residues. Germline V lookup: CDR1 SNHLY, CDR2 FYNNEI. V was clipped by 4 bases and J by 0 bases, with 13 bases between them. The CDR3 nucleotides are TGTGCCAGCAGTGTCAGGGGGACTAGCTCCTACGAGCAGTACTTC. It translates to CASSVRGTSSYEQYF.

The rearrangement uses TRBV19 and TRBJ2-3; D remains ambiguous. The germline gives CDR1 LNHDA, CDR2 SQIVND (reference sequence). The CDR3 extends over 14 amino acids. The ends were cut back, 6 bases at V and 0 bases at J, with 10 bases in the middle. CDR3 DNA sequence: TGTGCCAGTAGATGGACGGTGAGCACAGATACGCAGTATTTT. This sequence encodes CASRWTVSTDTQYF.

This clonotype was seen a handful of times. The genes are TRBV7-2 and TRBJ2-2; TRBD1 matches at 8 bases. Trimming cost V 1 base and J 4 bases; bases outside gene matches: 5. The germline CDR1 and CDR2 sequences are SGHTA and FQGNSA. The CDR3 has 16 residues. CDR3 amino acids: CASSLVLGQATGELFF. DNA for the CDR3: TGTGCCAGCAGCTTAGTATTGGGACAGGCCACCGGGGAGCTGTTTTTT. The full variable domain, with the rest looked up from reference TRBV7-2 and TRBJ2-2, is GAGVSQSPSNKVTEKGKDVELRCDPISGHTALYWYRQSLGQGLEFLIYFQGNSAPDKSGLPSDRFSAERTGGSVSTLTIQRTQQEDSAVYLCASSLVLGQATGELFFGEGSRLTVL.

The V gene is TRBV19, the J gene TRBJ1-2; D possibly corresponds to TRBD1 (6 bases). V was trimmed by 3 bases and J by 2 bases, leaving 10 bases between them. The CDR3 is 14 amino acids. CDR1 LNHDA and CDR2 SQIVND come from the germline V gene (reference sequence). The CDR3 reads CASSIGQKNYGYTF. The DNA for the CDR3 is TGTGCCAGTAGTATCGGACAGAAGAACTATGGCTACACCTTC.

The gene calls are TRBV24-1 and TRBJ2-1; 8 bases fit TRBD1. The junction had 2 bases not matched to a gene; V was cut back by 4 bases and J by 7 bases. This CDR3 region has 13 residues. CDR1 is KGHDR, CDR2 SFDVKD, per germline. The CDR3 DNA reads TGTGCCACCAGTGACAGGGGGCGGAATGAGCAGTTCTTC. This translates into CATSDRGRNEQFF.

This rearrangement joins TRBV19 to TRBJ1-5; 7 nucleotides align to TRBD1. Germline assignment: CDR1 LNHDA and CDR2 SQIVND (reference sequence). This CDR3 comprises 16 residues. V lost 0 bases to trimming and J lost 3 bases; unmatched junction nucleotides: 5. CDR3 protein: CASSIDIGQVNQPQHF. CDR3 sequence (DNA): TGTGCCAGTAGTATAGACATAGGACAGGTCAATCAGCCCCAGCATTTT.

This clonotype was observed a handful of times. The gene calls are TRBV6-5 and TRBJ2-1, with 8 nucleotides matching TRBD2. The CDR3 runs 17 residues. V was clipped by 0 bases and J by 6 bases; unmatched bases: 10. The germline CDR1 and CDR2 sequences are MNHEY and SVGAGI. CDR3 residues: CASSYSAGRASLNEQFF. For the CDR3, the DNA is TGTGCCAGCAGTTACTCGGCCGGGAGGGCGAGTCTCAATGAGCAGTTCTTC.

There are a few counts of this clonotype. This rearrangement joins TRBV12-3 or TRBV12-4 to TRBJ2-5; D perhaps matches TRBD2 (6 bases). The CDR3 contains 15 residues. Trimming stripped 6 bases from V and 1 base from J, with 15 bases between. The CDR3 sequence: CASSLSTRSQETQYF. The CDR3 nucleotides read TGTGCCAGCAGCCTATCGACTAGATCCCAAGAGACCCAGTACTTC.

This clonotype has only a few counts. This chain joins TRBV27 and TRBJ2-4; no clear D gene. Trimming pared 2 bases from V and 3 bases from J, leaving 11 bases between. Germline V gives CDR1 MNHEY, CDR2 SMNVEV (reference sequence). The CDR3 spans 15 residues. Written as DNA, the CDR3 is TGTGCCAGCAGTTTACGGGTATCGGGCAAAAACATTCAGTACTTC. It encodes CASSLRVSGKNIQYF.

This clonotype was observed a handful of times. The chain joins TRBV12-3 or TRBV12-4 to TRBJ2-5; D is undetermined. With 1 base removed from V and 4 bases from J, the gap between germline ends came to 10 bases. This CDR3 comprises 14 residues. This chain's CDR3 is CASSLDSVGETQYF. The DNA for the CDR3 is TGTGCCAGCAGTTTAGACAGCGTTGGAGAGACCCAGTACTTC.

In this sample, this clonotype turned up once. This rearrangement joins TRBV12-5 to TRBJ2-7; 9 bases align to TRBD1. CDR3 length: 18 amino acids. Trimming at V came to 4 bases and at J to 3 bases, leaving 16 bases not matched to a gene. In germline, CDR1 is LGHNT, CDR2 FRNRAP. The CDR3 coding sequence is TGTGCTAGTGGTTCCGGGACAGGGTGGTCCCCGGTCGTCTACGAGCAGTACTTC. Its translation: CASGSGTGWSPVVYEQYF.

V and J are TRBV7-2 and TRBJ2-5; 8 bases agree with TRBD2. The trim removed 4 bases at V and 4 bases at J, leaving 11 bases unmatched. The CDR3 spans 16 residues. The V gene's germline CDR1 is SGHTA and CDR2 FQGNSA. Here the CDR3 reads CASSSRKREWGETQYF. The CDR3, as DNA: TGTGCCAGCAGCTCCCGAAAGCGGGAGTGGGGAGAGACCCAGTACTTC.

This clonotype was found many times. The gene calls are TRBV6-1 and TRBJ1-5; D is perhaps TRBD1 (6 bases). The germline V gene encodes CDR1 MNHNS and CDR2 SASEGT. Trimming left V 8 bases short and J 5 bases short, with 25 bases between. This CDR3 has 17 residues. CDR3 sequence: CASRGEAQGYWDQPQHF. The CDR3 region has the DNA TGTGCCAGCCGGGGAGAGGCACAGGGTTATTGGGATCAGCCCCAGCATTTT.